This TCR beta chain was sequenced in a study of blood T cell repertoires in COVID-19. There are 16 residues in the CDR3. Trimming cost V 2 bases and J 2 bases, with 12 bases left between them. CDR1 SEHNR and CDR2 FQNEAQ come from the germline V gene (reference sequence). Data came from immunoSEQ multiplex PCR; TCRdb stores just in-frame clones and leaves some out. The sample includes about 240,000 clones, approximately 83% of them seen just once. The sequence was obtained from a man aged 30-40 years who had recovered from COVID-19. The sequenced material came from peripheral blood. This chain connects TRBV7-9 to TRBJ2-2, with D tentatively TRBD2 (5 bases). The CDR3 DNA is TGTGCCAGCAGCTTATCGCGTCTAGCTAACACCGGGGAGCTGTTTTTT. Translation: CASSLSRLANTGELFF. Filled out from reference TRBV7-9 and TRBJ2-2, the complete variable domain reads DTGVSQNPRHKITKRGQNVTFRCDPISEHNRLYWYRQTLGQGPEFLTYFQNEAQLEKSRLLSDRFSAERPKGSFSTLEIQRTEQGDSAMYLCASSLSRLANTGELFFGEGSRLTVL.